Each of the 18 T cell receptor beta chains below was sequenced from the same sample in a study of CD4 T cells in relation to SARS-CoV-2 and coronaviruses. Unexposed donor CD4+ T cells date from about 2011-2018, before the COVID-19 pandemic. CD4+ T cells were isolated from the cells after more than 8 days of culture. Assay: immunoSEQ multiplex PCR; the TCRdb copy retains only in-frame clones and omits some. The sample lists 20,000 to 25,000 clones; about three fifths were seen once. These receptors have no identified antigens. The sequencing sample was made of CD4+ T cells from PBMCs, cultured in vitro. The source of these receptors is a human donor in good health.

This chain links TRBV19 with TRBJ2-5; 7 bases fit TRBD1. This CDR3 is built from 14 residues. V shed 4 bases, J shed 3 bases, and the junction held 5 bases outside the gene matches. The germline gives CDR1 LNHDA, CDR2 SQIVND (reference sequence). CDR3 sequence (DNA): TGTGCCAGTAGTACCCCCGGGACAGAAGAGACCCAGTACTTC. Translation: CASSTPGTEETQYF.

V usage is TRBV6-5 and J usage is TRBJ1-2; 8 bases are a match to TRBD1. CDR1 and CDR2 (germline): MNHEY, SVGAGI. V was clipped by 6 bases and J by 8 bases; unmatched bases: 5. The CDR3 loop spans 12 amino acids. The CDR3 protein is CASSGTGGGYTF. The CDR3 coding sequence is TGTGCCAGCAGCGGGACAGGAGGAGGCTACACCTTC.

Points on this clone: Sequence at one end of the junction differs from germline and may be a read error. J is TRBJ2-2 and V is TRBV7-2; TRBD1 agrees at 10 bases. Germline V gene data show CDR1 as SGHTA and CDR2 as FQGNSA. The CDR3 consists of 18 residues. The CDR3 spells CASSTRRDRGCKHRGAVF. The CDR3 bases are TGTGCCAGCAGCACTCGCCGGGACAGGGGATGCAAACACCGGGGAGCTGTTTTT.

The V gene is TRBV5-1, the J gene TRBJ1-1, with a weak D call TRBD1 (6 bases). This CDR3 comprises 14 residues. The ends were cut back, 1 base at V and 6 bases at J, with 13 bases in the middle. CDR1 is SGHRS and CDR2 is YFSETQ in the germline V gene. The CDR3 loop is CASSLLQGKPEAFF. CDR3 nucleotide sequence: TGCGCCAGCAGCTTGCTTCAGGGGAAGCCTGAAGCTTTCTTT.

A few counts support this clone. The chain employs TRBV9 and TRBJ1-2, with TRBD1 matching over 9 bases. The germline gives CDR1 SGDLS, CDR2 YYNGEE. The CDR3 contains 15 residues. Trimming took 0 bases from V and 4 from J; bases not matched to a gene: 4. The DNA for the CDR3 is TGTGCCAGCAGCGTAGGACAGGGGGTTTCCTATGGCTACACCTTC. It is translated as CASSVGQGVSYGYTF.

CDR3: CASGYQGADTGELFF. Written as DNA, the CDR3 is TGTGCTAGTGGTTATCAGGGGGCGGACACCGGGGAGCTGTTTTTT. The J gene is TRBJ2-2, the V gene TRBV12-5; 8 bases agree with TRBD1. J gave up 3 bases and V 4 bases, and 4 bases lay outside the gene matches. Germline V gene sequence: CDR1 LGHNT, CDR2 FRNRAP. CDR3 length: 15 residues.

The chain uses TRBV5-6 and TRBJ1-2, with no clear D. This CDR3 contains 14 residues. Germline CDR1 is SGHDT and CDR2 is YYEEEE. V was shortened by 0 bases and J by 4 bases, with 10 bases between the two germline ends. The CDR3, as DNA: TGTGCCAGCAGCTTGGTTGGAGATGGCTATGGCTACACCTTC. The encoded protein is CASSLVGDGYGYTF.

The DNA of the CDR3 is TGTGCCAGCAGGTTCACGGGACAGGTAACTGAAGCTTTCTTT. Translated: CASRFTGQVTEAFF. The rearrangement uses TRBV7-9 and TRBJ1-1; 8 bases line up with TRBD1. V gave up 6 bases and J gave up 5 bases; unmatched junction bases: 8. CDR3 size: 14 residues. The germline CDR1 and CDR2 sequences are SEHNR and FQNEAQ (reference sequence).

The chain uses TRBV7-8 and TRBJ1-5, with 8 bases identical to TRBD1. The germline gives CDR1 SGHVS, CDR2 FQNEAQ. The CDR3 has 18 amino acids. V shed 2 bases, J shed 2 bases, and the junction held 11 bases outside the gene matches. CDR3 sequence reads: CASSLRTGPLGGNQPQHF. The CDR3 region has the DNA TGTGCCAGCAGCTTACGGACAGGGCCCCTGGGGGGCAATCAGCCCCAGCATTTT.

J is TRBJ2-7 and V is TRBV19, with TRBD2 as a possible D gene (6 bases). The CDR3 is made up of 13 amino acids. The germline V gene has CDR1 LNHDA and CDR2 SQIVND (reference sequence). The V gene lost 6 bases and the J gene lost 6 bases, with 15 bases spanning the gap. The chain's CDR3 is CASSRPGEVEQYF. CDR3 DNA: TGTGCCAGTAGCCGACCGGGGGAGGTCGAGCAGTACTTC.

The chain is built from TRBV7-3 and TRBJ2-1; tentatively, D is TRBD1 (5 bases). Per germline, CDR1 SGHTA and CDR2 FQGTGA. Deletions cut 4 bases from V and 4 bases from J, with 11 bases between. This CDR3 spans 14 amino acids. The CDR3 bases are TGTGCCAGCAGCTCGAGGACAAATTACAATGAGCAGTTCTTC. Translated, it gives CASSSRTNYNEQFF. The entire variable domain, with the rest obtained from reference TRBV7-3 and TRBJ2-1, is as follows: GAGVSQTPSNKVTEKGKYVELRCDPISGHTALYWYRQSLGQGPEFLIYFQGTGAADDSGLPNDRFFAVRPEGSVSTLKIQRTERGDSAVYLCASSSRTNYNEQFFGPGTRLTVL.

The chain uses TRBV27 and TRBJ1-2, with D hard to call. Germline V gene sequence: CDR1 MNHEY, CDR2 SMNVEV (reference sequence). The length of the CDR3 is 13 residues. V was clipped by 6 bases and J by 5 bases, with 13 bases between them. CDR3 sequence reads: CASRSRDFYGYTF. DNA for the CDR3: TGTGCCAGCAGGTCTAGGGATTTTTATGGCTACACCTTC.

V usage is TRBV7-8 and J usage is TRBJ2-1; 12 bases agree with TRBD2. CDR1 and CDR2 from the germline V gene are SGHVS and FQNEAQ. V shed 2 bases and J 7 bases; nucleotides not matched to a gene: 9. The CDR3 runs to 17 residues. CDR3 DNA sequence: TGTGCCAGCAGCTTATTTTGGGCTAGCGGGAGGGAGAATGAGCAGTTCTTC. Residues: CASSLFWASGRENEQFF.

The chain joins TRBV6-1 to TRBJ2-6; tentative D call: TRBD1 (6 bases). V lost 3 bases, J lost 4 bases, and 13 bases lay in between. The V gene's germline CDR1 is MNHNS and CDR2 SASEGT. This CDR3 has 16 residues. CDR3 amino acids: CASSDIGQTGANVLTF. The CDR3 nucleotides read TGTGCCAGCAGTGATATCGGACAGACCGGGGCCAACGTCCTGACTTTC.

This clone occurred a few times. This sequence joins TRBV3-1 (or the pseudogene TRBV3-2) and TRBJ2-1, with unresolved D. The CDR3 loop spans 14 amino acids. Trimming left V 2 bases short and J 7 bases short, with 12 bases between. Germline V gene data show CDR1 as LGHDT and CDR2 as YNNKEL (reference sequence). In nucleotides, the CDR3 is TGTGCCAGCAGCCAATTCTGGATCGGGAATGAGCAGTTCTTC. It yields the protein CASSQFWIGNEQFF.

The V gene is TRBV12-3 or TRBV12-4, the J gene TRBJ2-7; no clear D gene. CDR3 length: 11 residues. V gave up 6 bases and J gave up 3 bases, with 6 bases separating them. The CDR3 DNA follows: TGTGCCAGCAGGGGTTACTACGAGCAGTACTTC. It encodes CASRGYYEQYF.

This chain joins TRBV9 and TRBJ2-1, with D unclear. V dropped 0 bases and J dropped 6 bases, with 4 bases sitting between them. Germline CDR1 SGDLS, CDR2 YYNGEE. This CDR3 contains 12 residues. The CDR3 nucleotides are TGTGCCAGCAGCGTAGACGGCAATGAGCAGTTCTTC. Translated, it gives CASSVDGNEQFF.

The chain has TRBV5-1 and TRBJ2-7; TRBD2 is a possible D gene (7 bases). With 0 bases removed from V and 0 bases from J, the gap between germline ends came to 10 bases. This CDR3 region has 15 residues. In germline, CDR1 is SGHRS, CDR2 YFSETQ. The CDR3 sequence: CASSLVGGASYEQYF. The CDR3 DNA reads as TGCGCCAGCAGCTTGGTGGGGGGGGCCTCCTACGAGCAGTACTTC. The entire variable domain, with the rest obtained from reference TRBV5-1 and TRBJ2-7, is as follows: KAGVTQTPRYLIKTRGQQVTLSCSPISGHRSVSWYQQTPGQGLQFLFEYFSETQRNKGNFPGRFSGRQFSNSRSEMNVSTLELGDSALYLCASSLVGGASYEQYFGPGTRLTVT.